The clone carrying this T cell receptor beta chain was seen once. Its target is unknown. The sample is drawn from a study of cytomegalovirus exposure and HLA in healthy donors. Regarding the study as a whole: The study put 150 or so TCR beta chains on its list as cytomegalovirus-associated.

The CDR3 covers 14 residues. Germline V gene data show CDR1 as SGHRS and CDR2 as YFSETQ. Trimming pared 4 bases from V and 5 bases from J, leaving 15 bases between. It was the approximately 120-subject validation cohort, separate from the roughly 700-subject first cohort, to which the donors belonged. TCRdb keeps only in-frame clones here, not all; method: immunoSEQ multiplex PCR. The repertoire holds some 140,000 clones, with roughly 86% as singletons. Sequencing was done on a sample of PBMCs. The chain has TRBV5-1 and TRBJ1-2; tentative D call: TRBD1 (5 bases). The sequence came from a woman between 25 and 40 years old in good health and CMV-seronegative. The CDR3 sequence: CASSPGDFLYGYTF. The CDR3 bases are TGCGCCAGCAGCCCGGGGGACTTTCTTTATGGCTACACCTTC.